These T cell receptor beta chains were read from a single sample in a study of post-analysis software for immune sequencing data. TCRdb re-analysed the PCR reads in MiXCR, keeping a single row per CDR3 protein. The sample has 380,000 or so distinct CDR3 sequences, less than 35% seen once. Material for sequencing was blood. The receptors were gathered from a girl under 18 with multiple sclerosis. Each CDR3 is given with its conserved first and last residue. The order of the fields is J gene, D gene, clone size, V gene, CDR3 protein, CDR3 DNA. D genes are given only for firm matches. The size field is filled for only some rows; it gives once, few, many or a size class.

TRBJ1-2,NA,NA,TRBV21-1,CASSKVGLENGYTF,TGTGCCAGCAGCAAAGTGGGTTTAGAGAATGGCTACACCTTC
TRBJ2-3,NA,many,TRBV7-2,CASSRTSTDTQYF,TGCGCCAGCAGCCGGACTAGCACAGATACGCAGTATTTT
TRBJ2-7,NA,few,TRBV6-2/TRBV6-3,CASKNRAVYEQYF,TGTGCCAGCAAGAATCGTGCGGTTTACGAGCAGTACTTC
TRBJ2-5,NA,few,TRBV28,CASSLQSGLEGETQYF,TGTGCCAGCAGTTTGCAGAGCGGGCTCGAGGGGGAGACCCAGTACTTC
TRBJ2-2,NA,NA,TRBV7-8,CASSLVGELFF,TGTGCCAGCAGCTTAGTCGGGGAGCTGTTTTTT
TRBJ1-1,TRBD1,NA,TRBV6-1,CASRGWTGWTEAFF,TGTGCCAGCAGGGGCTGGACAGGGTGGACTGAAGCTTTCTTT
TRBJ1-1,NA,few,TRBV6-5,CASRSRGPEAFF,TGTGCCAGCAGGTCCCGGGGCCCTGAAGCTTTCTTT
TRBJ2-1,NA,many,TRBV4-1,CASSQDTTGRYNEQFF,TGCGCCAGCAGCCAAGATACCACAGGGAGATACAATGAGCAGTTCTTC
TRBJ2-2,NA,NA,TRBV7-3,CASSLTGDTGELFF,TGTGCCAGCAGCTTAACAGGGGACACCGGGGAGCTGTTTTTT
TRBJ2-1,NA,NA,TRBV4-2,CASSQDLGEGVMGNEQFF,TGTGCCAGCAGCCAAGATCTTGGAGAGGGGGTAATGGGCAATGAGCAGTTCTTC
TRBJ1-2,TRBD1,once,TRBV20-1,CSAGGTAASYGYTF,TGCAGTGCTGGTGGGACAGCCGCATCCTATGGCTACACCTTC
TRBJ2-1,NA,NA,TRBV5-1,CASSLGGAAAYNEQFF,TGCGCCAGCAGCTTGGGGGGGGCCGCCGCCTACAATGAGCAGTTCTTC
TRBJ2-3,NA,NA,TRBV12-3/TRBV12-4,CASRTSNADTQYF,TGTGCCAGCAGGACTTCGAACGCCGATACGCAGTATTTT
TRBJ1-1,NA,NA,TRBV20-1,CSASGGGWNTEAFF,TGCAGTGCTAGCGGGGGGGGGTGGAACACTGAAGCTTTCTTT
TRBJ2-3,NA,few,TRBV18,CASSPPVRETQYF,TGTGCCAGCTCACCACCGGTGAGAGAAACGCAGTATTTT
TRBJ2-7,NA,few,TRBV12-3/TRBV12-4,CASTMGSSYEQYF,TGTGCCAGCACCATGGGGTCCTCCTACGAGCAGTACTTC
TRBJ2-2,NA,NA,TRBV20-1,CSARWVGGETGELFF,TGCAGTGCTAGATGGGTAGGGGGAGAAACCGGGGAGCTGTTTTTT
TRBJ2-5,TRBD2,few,TRBV9,CASSPGLVETQYF,TGTGCCAGCAGCCCCGGACTAGTAGAGACCCAGTACTTC
TRBJ2-7,TRBD1,few,TRBV6-1,CASRVKSQGHSYEQYF,TGTGCCAGCAGAGTGAAGTCACAGGGGCACTCCTACGAGCAGTACTTC
TRBJ2-7,NA,NA,TRBV7-9,CASTPPTAPYEQYF,TGTGCCAGCACCCCACCGACAGCCCCCTACGAGCAGTACTTC
TRBJ2-7,NA,NA,TRBV2,CASSDRDYEQYF,TGTGCCAGCAGTGACAGGGACTACGAGCAGTACTTC
TRBJ2-3,TRBD2,many,TRBV20-1,CSATSPGTSGFTDTQYF,TGCAGTGCCACTAGTCCCGGGACTAGCGGGTTCACAGATACGCAGTATTTT
TRBJ2-1,NA,few,TRBV24-1,CATSDFRYNEQFF,TGTGCCACCAGTGATTTTCGGTACAATGAGCAGTTCTTC
TRBJ2-3,NA,NA,TRBV20-1,CSASVVGGTQYF,TGCAGTGCCTCCGTAGTGGGAGGTACGCAGTATTTT
TRBJ2-1,TRBD1,few,TRBV29-1,CSVIGQGKNEQFF,TGCAGCGTGATTGGACAGGGGAAAAATGAGCAGTTCTTC
TRBJ2-7,NA,NA,TRBV6-1,CASRPHAGSYEQYF,TGTGCCAGCAGGCCCCACGCGGGGTCCTACGAGCAGTACTTC
TRBJ2-2,NA,few,TRBV10-1,CASRGLAGELFF,TGCGCCAGCAGGGGATTAGCCGGGGAGCTGTTTTTT
TRBJ2-3,TRBD2,once,TRBV12-3/TRBV12-4,CASSLIGTSGSLRAATQYF,TGTGCCAGCAGTTTGATCGGGACTAGCGGGAGCTTGAGAGCAGCTACGCAGTATTTT
TRBJ2-3,TRBD2,few,TRBV12-3/TRBV12-4,CASSPMASGKSADTQYF,TGTGCCAGCAGCCCCATGGCTAGCGGGAAGAGCGCAGATACGCAGTATTTT
TRBJ2-7,NA,NA,TRBV27,CASRLTVSHEQYF,TGTGCCAGCAGGCTAACCGTTTCCCACGAGCAGTACTTC
TRBJ1-4,NA,NA,TRBV20-1,CSASSFAPGATNEKLFF,TGCAGTGCTAGTTCCTTCGCGCCAGGAGCAACTAATGAAAAACTGTTTTTT
TRBJ1-1,NA,few,TRBV20-1,CSAGTGRTEAFF,TGCAGTGCTGGAACAGGGCGAACTGAAGCTTTCTTT
TRBJ2-1,TRBD1,few,TRBV9,CASSVDEGAQNEQFF,TGTGCCAGCAGCGTAGATGAGGGGGCGCAAAATGAGCAGTTCTTC
TRBJ1-1,NA,NA,TRBV3-1,CASSQEPGQNTEAFF,TGTGCCAGCAGCCAAGAGCCCGGACAGAACACTGAAGCTTTCTTT
TRBJ2-3,NA,NA,TRBV7-9,CATATDTQYF,TGTGCCACCGCAACAGATACGCAGTATTTT
TRBJ2-1,NA,NA,TRBV6-2/TRBV6-3,CASRYGTARGNEQFF,TGTGCCAGCAGATACGGGACTGCCCGGGGGAATGAGCAGTTCTTC
TRBJ2-1,TRBD2,few,TRBV20-1,CSYPSGGDSYNEQFF,TGCAGCTACCCCAGCGGGGGAGACTCCTACAATGAGCAGTTCTTC
TRBJ2-6,NA,NA,TRBV20-1,CSVPGLPSMGANVLTF,TGCAGTGTTCCGGGACTCCCCTCAATGGGGGCCAACGTCCTGACTTTC
TRBJ2-7,NA,NA,TRBV20-1,CSAGNDRTYEQYF,TGCAGTGCTGGAAACGACCGGACCTACGAGCAGTACTTC
TRBJ1-6,NA,NA,TRBV5-1,CASSSRVGGNSPLHF,TGCGCCAGCAGCTCCAGGGTGGGGGGGAATTCACCCCTCCACTTT
TRBJ2-1,NA,NA,TRBV20-1,CSARRRINNEQFF,TGCAGTGCTAGAAGGCGGATCAACAATGAGCAGTTCTTC
TRBJ2-1,TRBD2,NA,TRBV4-1,CASSQDPGGAYNEQFF,TGCGCCAGCAGCCAAGATCCCGGGGGGGCCTACAATGAGCAGTTCTTC
TRBJ1-1,NA,NA,TRBV4-2,CASSQADTRNTEAFF,TGTGCCAGCAGCCAAGCGGACACCAGGAACACTGAAGCTTTCTTT
TRBJ2-1,TRBD2,NA,TRBV20-1,CSAYNPGRGYNEQFF,TGCAGTGCTTATAACCCGGGGAGGGGCTACAATGAGCAGTTCTTC
TRBJ1-4,NA,NA,TRBV2,CASSEAYGASNEKLFF,TGTGCCAGCAGTGAAGCGTACGGGGCGTCCAATGAAAAACTGTTTTTT
TRBJ1-2,TRBD1,NA,TRBV10-3,CAGGGQDYGYTF,TGTGCCGGAGGGGGACAGGATTATGGCTACACCTTC
TRBJ2-1,TRBD2,NA,TRBV24-1,CATSDFSGGSYNEQFF,TGTGCCACCAGTGATTTTTCGGGGGGCTCCTACAATGAGCAGTTCTTC
TRBJ2-7,NA,NA,TRBV7-2,CASSLGSGLEQYF,TGTGCCAGCAGCTTAGGGTCCGGGCTAGAGCAGTACTTC
TRBJ2-7,TRBD1,NA,TRBV24-1,CATSDPGQGAYEQYF,TGTGCCACCAGTGACCCCGGACAGGGAGCGTACGAGCAGTACTTC
TRBJ1-5,TRBD1,NA,TRBV7-2,CASSQQGNQPQHF,TGTGCCAGCAGTCAACAGGGGAATCAGCCCCAGCATTTT
TRBJ2-1,TRBD2,NA,TRBV14,CASSQALAGVNEQFF,TGTGCCAGCAGCCAAGCGCTAGCGGGCGTCAATGAGCAGTTCTTC
TRBJ2-5,TRBD2,NA,TRBV7-2,CASSSPGGGGQIQETQYF,TGTGCCAGCAGCTCGCCTGGCGGGGGGGGACAGATCCAAGAGACCCAGTACTTC
TRBJ2-3,NA,many,TRBV4-3,CASSQDWSDTQYF,TGCGCCAGCAGCCAAGATTGGAGCGATACGCAGTATTTT
TRBJ2-7,NA,few,TRBV10-3,CAISETARDEQYF,TGTGCCATCAGTGAGACAGCCCGCGACGAGCAGTACTTC
TRBJ1-6,TRBD1,few,TRBV6-6,CASSYGTGSNSPLHF,TGTGCCAGCAGTTACGGGACAGGGAGTAATTCACCCCTCCACTTT
TRBJ1-1,TRBD1,NA,TRBV25-1,CASSDHPRPGQKNTEAFF,TGTGCCAGCAGTGACCACCCCAGGCCGGGACAGAAAAACACTGAAGCTTTCTTT
TRBJ1-5,NA,NA,TRBV5-5,CASSLWVGDQPQHF,TGTGCCAGCAGCTTGTGGGTCGGGGATCAGCCCCAGCATTTT
TRBJ2-1,NA,few,TRBV4-2,CASSQDQGLAEQFF,TGTGCCAGCAGCCAAGACCAGGGGTTGGCTGAGCAGTTCTTC